The 28 T cell receptor beta chains below were found in one sample sequenced in a study of blood T cells in healthy people across ages. Primers used in a second PCR of roughly 6 to 12 cycles were a sample-barcoded 5' primer and a J-beta primer mix. MiXCR was run by TCRdb on the 5' RACE reads, yielding one entry per CDR3 protein. The data show 1.6 million or so distinct CDR3 sequences, about 31% seen once. The sequencing input was blood. Every receptor here comes from a woman in her thirties in good health.

The rearrangement joins TRBV7-3 to TRBJ1-2; 8 positions agree with TRBD1. The CDR3 runs to 14 residues. CDR1 is SGHTA, CDR2 FQGTGA, per germline. With V trimmed by 5 bases and J by 6 bases, 8 bases remained unmatched. The CDR3: CASSRTGNYDGYTF. The CDR3 nucleotides read TGTGCCAGCAGCCGGACAGGGAATTATGATGGCTACACCTTC.

The chain carries TRBV21-1 and TRBJ2-1; the table's TRBD2 call for D was not verified on the DNA. TRBV21-1 is reported as a pseudogene. This CDR3 region has 14 residues. The CDR3 coding sequence is TGTGCCAGCAGCAAAGCGCCAGCGACTAGCTACGAGTTCTTC. Amino acid sequence: CASSKAPATSYEFF.

The V gene is TRBV5-1, the J gene TRBJ2-1, with D perhaps assigned TRBD1 or TRBD2 (5 bases each). Germline CDR1 SGHRS, CDR2 YFSETQ. Trimming stripped 6 bases from V and 6 bases from J, with 16 bases between. CDR3 length: 14 amino acids. CDR3 amino acids: CASKQDPGPNEQFF. For the CDR3, the DNA is TGCGCCAGCAAACAGGACCCGGGGCCCAATGAGCAGTTCTTC.

This clonotype was detected many times. V usage is TRBV27 and J usage is TRBJ1-1; the D is unclear. This CDR3 has 10 residues. Germline V gives CDR1 MNHEY, CDR2 SMNVEV (reference sequence). Deletions cut 8 bases from V and 1 base from J, with 2 bases between. CDR3 in DNA: TGTGCCAGCGGGAACACTGAAGCTTTCTTT. Protein: CASGNTEAFF.

CDR3 amino acids: CSAEDRYSNQPQHF. CDR3 sequence (DNA): TGCAGTGCCGAGGACAGATATAGCAATCAGCCCCAGCATTTT. The chain joins TRBV20-1 to TRBJ1-5, with D perhaps TRBD1 (6 bases). This CDR3 has 14 amino acids. V lost 6 bases and J 0 bases, leaving 12 bases between the germline ends. Germline assignment: CDR1 DFQATT and CDR2 SNEGSKA (reference sequence).

The rearrangement links TRBV28 to TRBJ2-7; the D gene could be TRBD1 or TRBD2 (6 bases each). Trimming removed 11 bases at V and 4 bases at J, with 12 bases between. This CDR3 spans 11 amino acids. In germline, CDR1 is MDHEN, CDR2 SYDVKM. The CDR3 nucleotides are TGTGCCGTCCGGGGGCAGTACGAGCAGTACTTC. Translating it yields CAVRGQYEQYF.

Comments on this clonotype: Mismatch with germline at one junction end may stem from a read error. V and J are TRBV7-8 and TRBJ2-1; D may be TRBD1 (6 bases). The germline gives CDR1 SGHVS, CDR2 FQNEAQ. This CDR3 has 14 amino acids. CDR3 sequence reads: CVSSSDRLDNEQFF. CDR3 nucleotide sequence: TGTGTCAGCAGCTCGGACAGACTGGACAATGAGCAGTTCTTC. The full variable domain, rest sourced from reference TRBV7-8 and TRBJ2-1, is GAGVSQSPRYKVAKRGQDVALRCDPISGHVSLFWYQQALGQGPEFLTYFQNEAQLDKSGLPSDRFFAERPEGSVSTLKIQRTQQEDSAVYLCVSSSDRLDNEQFFGPGTRLTVL.

A few counts support this clonotype. The chain is built from TRBV20-1 and TRBJ2-1, with TRBD2 as a possible D gene (5 bases). CDR1 is DFQATT and CDR2 is SNEGSKA in the germline V gene (reference sequence). This CDR3 contains 12 residues. Trimming removed 3 bases from V and 10 bases from J, with 13 bases in between. The CDR3 spells CSASGEIREQFF. DNA of the CDR3: TGCAGTGCTAGTGGGGAGATTAGGGAGCAGTTCTTC.

The table lists this clonotype with a few counts. The gene calls are TRBV6-5 and TRBJ1-2; the D is unclear. Germline CDR1 is MNHEY and CDR2 is SVGAGI. Trimming removed 6 bases at V and 5 bases at J, with 16 bases between. CDR3 length: 14 amino acids. The CDR3 region has the DNA TGTGCCAGCAGCCAAAACTCCTTAGGGTATGGCTACACCTTC. Its protein is CASSQNSLGYGYTF.

This clonotype was detected a few times. The chain combines TRBV18 with TRBJ2-5; D unclear. The CDR3 loop spans 14 amino acids. The V and J ends lost 3 bases and 4 bases respectively, with 12 bases between them. Looked up from germline, CDR1 is KGHSH and CDR2 is LQKENI. CDR3 sequence (DNA): TGTGCCAGCTCACCGGTACGCATGAGAGAGACCCAGTACTTC. Protein product: CASSPVRMRETQYF.

Details on this clonotype: The junction and the germline gene differ at one end; a read error may be behind it. The rearrangement links TRBV20-1 to TRBJ2-3; 11 bases agree with TRBD2. Looked up from germline, CDR1 is DFQATT and CDR2 is SNEGSKA (reference sequence). The CDR3 has 19 residues. In DNA form, the CDR3 reads TGCGGTGCTAGCGAACACGGGACTAGCGGAGCCCCTAGCACAGATACGGAGTATTTT. The encoded protein is CGASEHGTSGAPSTDTEYF.

This clonotype was picked up a small number of times. V and J are TRBV29-1 and TRBJ2-1; 9 bases are a match to TRBD1. The CDR3 contains 14 residues. The germline CDR1 and CDR2 sequences are SQVTM and ANQGSEA. Trimming at V came to 6 bases and at J to 6 bases, leaving 9 bases not matched to a gene. The CDR3: CSVAGTGLFNEQFF. Here the CDR3 DNA reads TGCAGCGTAGCCGGGACAGGGCTGTTCAATGAGCAGTTCTTC.

This chain uses TRBV7-2 with TRBJ1-2; 8 bases map to TRBD1. The trim removed 11 bases at V and 8 bases at J, leaving 16 bases unmatched. Germline CDR1 SGHTA, CDR2 FQGNSA. CDR3 length: 14 amino acids. The CDR3 reads CAGTWKAGGWGYTF. Written as DNA, the CDR3 is TGTGCCGGCACCTGGAAAGCAGGGGGCTGGGGCTACACCTTC.

This chain joins TRBV5-1 and TRBJ2-5, with TRBD1 identical over 11 bases. The ends lost 6 bases at V and 4 bases at J; junction bases unmatched: 11. The CDR3 is made up of 16 amino acids. Germline assignment: CDR1 SGHRS and CDR2 YFSETQ. The DNA of the CDR3 is TGCGCCAGCACCCAAACCGGGACAGGGGGAACAGAGACCCAGTACTTC. Translated: CASTQTGTGGTETQYF. The whole variable domain, remainder taken from reference TRBV5-1 and TRBJ2-5, is KAGVTQTPRYLIKTRGQQVTLSCSPISGHRSVSWYQQTPGQGLQFLFEYFSETQRNKGNFPGRFSGRQFSNSRSEMNVSTLELGDSALYLCASTQTGTGGTETQYFGPGTRLLVL.

The chain carries TRBV28 and TRBJ2-3; TRBD2 aligns across 7 bases. The germline V gene has CDR1 MDHEN and CDR2 SYDVKM. Losses at the gene ends were 5 bases for V and 5 bases for J; bases not matched to a gene: 10. The CDR3 has 15 amino acids. The DNA of the CDR3 is TGTGCCAGCAGTAAACCCCGGCTAGCGGTAGATACGCAGTATTTT. Translated: CASSKPRLAVDTQYF.

The rearrangement links TRBV5-1 to TRBJ2-1; D might be TRBD2 (5 bases). The CDR3 is 16 amino acids. CDR1 is SGHRS, CDR2 YFSETQ, per germline. With 0 bases removed from V and 6 bases from J, the gap between germline ends came to 16 bases. Here the CDR3 DNA reads TGCGCCAGCAGCTTGGTGGGCGGGTTAGCCGGCAATGAGCAGTTCTTC. Residues: CASSLVGGLAGNEQFF.

The chain joins TRBV27 to TRBJ2-2; D not certain. Germline-derived CDR1 and CDR2 are MNHEY and SMNVEV (reference sequence). Deletions cut 5 bases from V and 0 bases from J, with 7 bases between. There are 14 residues in the CDR3. The CDR3 DNA is TGTGCCAGCAGTGACGGTCCGAACACCGGGGAGCTGTTTTTT. It yields the protein CASSDGPNTGELFF.

Remarks on this clonotype: This may be a read error: a much more frequent sequence differs by one nucleotide. J is TRBJ2-3 and V is TRBV5-1, with TRBD2 as a possible D gene (5 bases). CDR1 and CDR2 from the germline V gene are SGHRS and YFSETQ. The length of the CDR3 is 16 residues. The CDR3 DNA reads as TGCGCCAGCAGCTTGGGCCCCGACCCTAGCACAGATACGCGGTATTTT. It yields the protein CASSLGPDPSTDTRYF.

CDR3 in DNA: TGCGCCAGCAGTGGGGGGACTAGCGGGACCTACAATGAGCAGTTCTTC. This codes for CASSGGTSGTYNEQFF. V gene TRBV10-1 combines with J gene TRBJ2-1; 13 bases line up with TRBD2. The CDR3 spans 16 residues. CDR1 and CDR2 (germline): WNHNN, SYGVQD (reference sequence). V shed 4 bases and J 2 bases; nucleotides not matched to a gene: 2.

The gene calls are TRBV5-8 and TRBJ1-5; TRBD1 aligns across 8 bases. J lost 6 bases, V lost 4 bases, and 9 bases had no gene match. CDR1 is SGHTS, CDR2 YDEGEE, per germline. This CDR3 region has 15 residues. The DNA for the CDR3 is TGTGCCAGCAGCCCCCCCGGACAGGGCGGTCAGCCCCAGCATTTT. It translates to CASSPPGQGGQPQHF.

This chain links TRBV6-4 with TRBJ1-1; unclear D gene. This CDR3 contains 13 residues. The ends were cut back, 0 bases at V and 4 bases at J, with 6 bases in the middle. Germline assignment: CDR1 MRHNA and CDR2 SNTAGT. CDR3 coding DNA: TGTGCCAGCAGTGACTCTCGGACCACTGAAGCTTTCTTT. Encoded protein: CASSDSRTTEAFF.

This clonotype has only a few counts. Its ends do not fully match the called genes, so a read error is possible. CDR3 DNA sequence: TGTGCCAACAGTCTCCATAGCGGGTCCCTCTACGAGCAGTACTTC. Translating it yields CANSLHSGSLYEQYF. The chain employs TRBV27 and TRBJ2-7; 7 nucleotides match TRBD2. The CDR3 loop spans 15 amino acids. The germline gives CDR1 MNHEY, CDR2 SMNVEV (reference sequence).

Points on this clonotype: This sequence may be a read error, since a much larger clone differs from it by one base. This chain links TRBV29-1 with TRBJ2-3; 9 bases fit TRBD2. J lost 3 bases, V lost 7 bases, and 14 bases had no gene match. Germline CDR1 SQVTM, CDR2 ANQGSEA. The CDR3 runs to 16 residues. This CDR3 reads CSGWFVPSGETDTQYF. The CDR3 nucleotides read TGCAGCGGCTGGTTTGTGCCTAGCGGGGAAACAGATACGCAGTATTTT.

The rearrangement joins TRBV13 to TRBJ2-5, with 9 bases that match TRBD1. Unmatched junction bases numbered 11, after V lost 7 bases and J lost 5 bases. There are 15 residues in the CDR3. Germline V gives CDR1 PRHDT, CDR2 FYEKMQ (reference sequence). The CDR3 protein is CASKEWTGARETQYF. CDR3 coding DNA: TGTGCCAGCAAGGAATGGACAGGGGCACGGGAGACCCAGTACTTC.

This chain joins TRBV3-1 and TRBJ1-5; D gene unclear. Germline CDR1 LGHDT, CDR2 YNNKEL (reference sequence). The V and J ends lost 4 bases and 6 bases respectively, with 13 bases between them. The CDR3 runs to 14 residues. The CDR3 coding sequence is TGTGCCAGCAGCCCCCGGGGAACTGGTCAGCCCCAGCATTTT. This encodes CASSPRGTGQPQHF.

The chain has TRBV20-1 and TRBJ1-6, with 9 bases that match TRBD1. CDR1 is DFQATT and CDR2 is SNEGSKA in the germline V gene (reference sequence). The V and J ends lost 0 bases and 10 bases, in that order; junction bases with no gene match: 16. CDR3 length equals 18 residues. CDR3: CSARDYTGGARMGSPLHF. CDR3 bases: TGCAGTGCTAGAGATTACACAGGGGGCGCGAGGATGGGATCACCCCTCCACTTT.

V gene TRBV7-9 combines with J gene TRBJ2-3; unclear D gene. The length of the CDR3 is 13 residues. Deletions cut 5 bases from V and 4 bases from J, with 10 bases between. Germline V lookup: CDR1 SEHNR, CDR2 FQNEAQ (reference sequence). CDR3: CASSRTPADTQYF. In nucleotides, the CDR3 is TGTGCCAGCAGCCGGACCCCCGCAGATACGCAGTATTTT.

About this clonotype: A much more abundant neighbour one base away suggests this may be a read error. The chain uses TRBV4-1 and TRBJ2-1, with TRBD1 matching over 8 bases. The CDR3 totals 17 residues. The germline CDR1 and CDR2 sequences are MGHRA and YSYEKL. The CDR3 is CASSQSIVQGDYNGQFF. CDR3 nucleotides: TGCGCCAGCAGCCAATCTATAGTACAGGGGGATTACAATGGGCAGTTCTTC.